The clone carrying this TCR beta chain was counted between two and nine times. As yet, its antigen is unknown. The sample belongs to a study of T cell responses to AZD1222 COVID-19 vaccine. Overall study: The analysis combined second doses at about 4 or about 12 weeks.

The V gene's germline CDR1 is DFQATT and CDR2 SNEGSKA (reference sequence). Trimming cost V 7 bases and J 7 bases, with 11 bases left between them. There are 11 residues in the CDR3. General study findings and limits: The span of vaccine-associated CD4 TCRs extended across spike, with dominance at 160-218 and 743-854. Unmutated variant regions are reportedly the target of nearly half of TCRs that are spike-specific. White British ancestry dominated among donors, who included more females, and clonal diversity was possibly underestimated.

TCRdb's table, derived via immunoSEQ multiplex PCR, lists solely in-frame clones and lacks some. This table holds about 76,000 clones, more than 90% found once. The source material was peripheral blood, sampled on day 0 of AZD1222 vaccination. The TCR sequence derives from an adult in good health. V is TRBV20-1 and J is TRBJ1-5, with D possibly being TRBD1 (5 bases). The CDR3 is CSVGDGQPQHF. CDR3 DNA: TGCAGTGTGGGGGACGGGCAGCCCCAGCATTTT.